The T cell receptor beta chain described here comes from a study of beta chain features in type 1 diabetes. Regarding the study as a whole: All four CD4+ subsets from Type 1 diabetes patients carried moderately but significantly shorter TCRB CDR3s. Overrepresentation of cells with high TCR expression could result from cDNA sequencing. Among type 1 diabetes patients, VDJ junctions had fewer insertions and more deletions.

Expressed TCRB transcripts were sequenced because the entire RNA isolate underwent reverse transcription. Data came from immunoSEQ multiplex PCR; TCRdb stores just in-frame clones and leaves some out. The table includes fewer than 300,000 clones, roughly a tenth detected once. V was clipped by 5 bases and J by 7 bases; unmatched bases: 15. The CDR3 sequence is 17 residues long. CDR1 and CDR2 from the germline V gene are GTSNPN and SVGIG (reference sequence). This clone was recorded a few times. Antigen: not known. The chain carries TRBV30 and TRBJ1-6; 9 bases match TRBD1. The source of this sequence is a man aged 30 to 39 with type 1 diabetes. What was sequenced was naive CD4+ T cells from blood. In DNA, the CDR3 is TGTGCCTGGGGCAACAGGGGGCGCGGGATGGGGAATTCACCCCTCCACTTT. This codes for CAWGNRGRGMGNSPLHF. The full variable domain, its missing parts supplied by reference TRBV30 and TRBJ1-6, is SQTIHQWPATLVQPVGSPLSLECTVEGTSNPNLYWYRQAAGRGLQLLFYSVGIGQISSEVPQNLSASRPQDRQFILSSKKLLLSDSGFYLCAWGNRGRGMGNSPLHFGNGTRLTVT.